This T cell receptor (beta chain) was recorded in a study of cytomegalovirus exposure and HLA in healthy donors. V dropped 2 bases and J dropped 0 bases, with 16 bases sitting between them. There are 16 residues in the CDR3. Germline V lookup: CDR1 GTSNPN, CDR2 SVGIG (reference sequence). From the roughly 110-subject validation cohort, which was separate from the approximately 670-subject first cohort, the donors were drawn. TCRdb's table, derived via immunoSEQ multiplex PCR, lists solely in-frame clones and lacks some. The sample contains approximately 180,000 clones, approximately 90% of which appear only once.

The origin of this receptor is a woman aged 30 to 39 in good health and CMV-seronegative. This chain uses TRBV30 with TRBJ1-1, with a tentative D call TRBD1 (6 bases). Sequenced input: PBMCs. The CDR3 loop is CAWSRDRPLMNTEAFF. The CDR3, as DNA: TGTGCCTGGAGTCGCGACAGGCCCCTAATGAACACTGAAGCTTTCTTT. Combining the CDR3 with reference TRBV30 and TRBJ1-1 gives the whole variable domain SQTIHQWPATLVQPVGSPLSLECTVEGTSNPNLYWYRQAAGRGLQLLFYSVGIGQISSEVPQNLSASRPQDRQFILSSKKLLLSDSGFYLCAWSRDRPLMNTEAFFGQGTRLTVV.